This T cell receptor beta chain was profiled in a study of blood T cell repertoires in COVID-19 (TCRdb year 2020). Looking at the study overall: Samples covering the acute and convalescent phases of COVID-19 were provided by collaborators in the United States, Italy and Spain. The repertoires were released in a freely available public database meant as a resource for research on the immune response to SARS-CoV-2. A de-identified subject ID, COVID-19 status, age in years and sex were almost always included in the sample metadata. Where available, HLA class I and class II types were obtained from metadata supplied by the sample provider rather than from assay-based typing. The samples were drawn from the first 160 participants of the ongoing ImmuneRACE study and from 950 to 1,500 subjects provided by 6 global collaborators. Subjects who had been exposed to COVID-19, were actively infected with it, or had recovered from it provided the deeply sampled blood TCRbeta repertoires that made up the dataset. The prospective study material was composed of cDNA or gDNA derived from T cells, B-cell-depleted T cells, or PBMCs. Summary of the overall study and its limitations: Clinical and demographic metadata were provided uncurated, with the amount varying by source and participant.

Another Seattle source contributed samples from volunteer blood donors who had recovered from COVID-19. Collaborating institutions collected whole blood in K2EDTA tubes following their own protocols. For TCRbeta analysis, collaborator samples were shipped as frozen whole blood, as isolated PBMCs, or as DNA extracted from either sample type. TCRbeta CDR3 regions were amplified from genomic DNA by means of the immunoSEQ Assay, a bias-controlled multiplex PCR. From the authors' description of their analysis: The number of nucleated cells in each sample was estimated from the amplification of reference gene primers within the assay. To quantify the absolute abundance of each unique TCRbeta CDR3 rearrangement, sequence reads were collapsed and filtered. For each sample, productive Simpson clonality was calculated by taking the square root of Simpson's diversity index across productive rearrangements. TCRdb obtained this table from immuneACCESS and retained in-frame rearrangements with V and J assigned. These tables miss some clones; where compared with another copy, unresolved V genes account for less than half of the shortfall, and the remainder is unexplained. V and J calls and clone size are those listed in that table; D and trimming were worked out from the DNA. The sample table contains 280,000 or so clones; only one count was recorded for about nine tenths of them. Of the sample, 5.5% to 8.5% falls within the top ten clones.

From cysteine to phenylalanine, the CDR3 is 17 amino acids long. The only DNA kept is the CDR3, 51 bases in frame from the first base. Trimming at the junction amounts to 0 bases on V and 2 bases on J, and the germline ends lie 16 bases apart. For CDR1 and CDR2, the germline V gene lists LGHNA and YNFKEQ. In the case of this clone: The specificity of this receptor is unknown. The input lacks base qualities; no much larger clone sits a single base away.

The chain was built from TRBV4-2 and TRBJ1-2, with TRBD1 tentatively as D gene (6 bases match). The receptor comes from a woman in her thirties who had recovered from COVID-19. What was sequenced was peripheral blood. The CDR3 is CASSQDILGRGNYGYTF. The nucleotides are TGTGCCAGCAGCCAAGATATTTTGGGGAGGGGGAACTATGGCTACACCTTC.